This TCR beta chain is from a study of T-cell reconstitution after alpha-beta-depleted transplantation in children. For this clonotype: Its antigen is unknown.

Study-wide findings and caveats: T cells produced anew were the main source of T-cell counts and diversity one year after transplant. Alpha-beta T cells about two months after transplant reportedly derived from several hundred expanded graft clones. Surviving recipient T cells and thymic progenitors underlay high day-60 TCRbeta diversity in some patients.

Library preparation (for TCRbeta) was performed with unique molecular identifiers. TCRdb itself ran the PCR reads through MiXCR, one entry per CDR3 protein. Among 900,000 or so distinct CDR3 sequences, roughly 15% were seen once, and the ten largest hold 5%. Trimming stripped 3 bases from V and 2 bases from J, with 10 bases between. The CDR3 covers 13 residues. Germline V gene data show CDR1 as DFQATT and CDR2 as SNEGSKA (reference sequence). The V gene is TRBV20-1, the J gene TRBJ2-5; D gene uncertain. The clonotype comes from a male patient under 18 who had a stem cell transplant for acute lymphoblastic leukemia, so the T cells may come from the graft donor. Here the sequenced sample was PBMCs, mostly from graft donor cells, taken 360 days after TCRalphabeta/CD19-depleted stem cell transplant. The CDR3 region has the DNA TGCAGTGCTAGTTCCGGAGCGCAAGAGACCCAGTACTTC. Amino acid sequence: CSASSGAQETQYF.